Each of the 15 T cell receptor beta chains below was sequenced from the same sample in a study of response to subunit inactivated influenza vaccine. One entry per CDR3 protein, called by TCRdb with MiXCR from the RT-PCR reads. The data contain about 530,000 distinct CDR3 sequences, about 12% of them singletons. This material consisted of PBMCs from blood, taken on the day of vaccination. The receptor set was obtained from a man aged 45-65 years who received an inactivated influenza vaccine.

J is TRBJ2-2 and V is TRBV27; 7 positions match TRBD2. V lost 6 bases and J lost 7; bases outside the gene matches: 8. Germline CDR1 and CDR2: MNHEY and SMNVEV (reference sequence). The CDR3 sequence is 14 residues long. CDR3 coding DNA: TGTGCCAGCAGCGGACTAGTTCGCGGCGGGGAGCTGTTTTTT. Encoded protein: CASSGLVRGGELFF.

The chain employs TRBV20-1 and TRBJ2-5, with 12 bases identical to TRBD2. CDR3 length: 14 residues. The germline V gene encodes CDR1 DFQATT and CDR2 SNEGSKA (reference sequence). With V trimmed by 5 bases and J by 4 bases, 5 bases remained unmatched. The CDR3 is CSAPLAGGGETQYF. CDR3 sequence (DNA): TGCAGTGCTCCTCTAGCGGGGGGGGGAGAGACCCAGTACTTC.

The table lists this clonotype with a few counts. DNA of the CDR3: TGCAGCGTTGAAGAGGCCGGGACTAGCGGATACGAGCAGTACTTC. Translated: CSVEEAGTSGYEQYF. The chain is built from TRBV29-1 and TRBJ2-7; 11 bases are shared with TRBD2. V shed 0 bases, J shed 4 bases, and the junction held 5 bases outside the gene matches. In germline, CDR1 is SQVTM, CDR2 ANQGSEA. The CDR3 has 15 residues.

In this sample, this clonotype turned up a few times. This chain links TRBV9 with TRBJ2-1, with TRBD2 as a possible D gene (7 bases). In germline, CDR1 is SGDLS, CDR2 YYNGEE. Trimming took off 6 bases at V and 6 bases at J, with 22 bases between the two ends. The CDR3 sequence is 16 residues long. In DNA form, the CDR3 reads TGTGCCAGCACATCGGGGGGCGGCCGGGGCCTCAATGAGCAGTTCTTC. This sequence encodes CASTSGGGRGLNEQFF.

This sequence joins TRBV5-5 and TRBJ2-3; 9 nucleotides align to TRBD2. Trimming removed 3 bases from V and 3 bases from J; junction bases left unmatched: 8. Germline V gene sequence: CDR1 SGHKS, CDR2 YYEKEE (reference sequence). The CDR3 spans 16 residues. CDR3 nucleotide sequence: TGTGCCAGCAGCTGGGACTTAGCGGGGGCGACAGATACGCAGTATTTT. As protein: CASSWDLAGATDTQYF. Full variable domain (rest looked up from reference TRBV5-5 and TRBJ2-3): DAGVTQSPTHLIKTRGQQVTLRCSPISGHKSVSWYQQVLGQGPQFIFQYYEKEERGRGNFPDRFSARQFPNYSSELNVNALLLGDSALYLCASSWDLAGATDTQYFGPGTRLTVL.

V usage is TRBV21-1 and J usage is TRBJ2-7; the D call of TRBD2 is as the table states it, not checked on the DNA. TRBV21-1 is a listed pseudogene. CDR3 length: 15 amino acids. The CDR3 here is CASSNWGLLALEQYF. For the CDR3, the DNA is TGTGCCAGCAGCAATTGGGGACTACTTGCTTTAGAGCAGTACTTC.

This clonotype was counted many times. CDR3 amino acids: CASSLELAGGRETQYF. CDR3 sequence (DNA): TGTGCCAGCAGCTTGGAACTAGCGGGGGGGCGGGAGACCCAGTACTTC. The V and J genes are TRBV5-5 and TRBJ2-5; TRBD2 agrees at 13 bases. The germline V gene has CDR1 SGHKS and CDR2 YYEKEE (reference sequence). Germline trimming cut 0 bases from V and 5 bases from J; bases unmatched to any gene: 4. CDR3 size: 16 residues.

The chain recombines TRBV27 with TRBJ2-2; perhaps TRBD1 as D (5 bases). The CDR3 runs to 18 residues. From germline, CDR1 is MNHEY and CDR2 SMNVEV (reference sequence). The V end was cut by 0 bases, the J end by 0 bases, with 14 bases between. The CDR3 region has the DNA TGTGCCAGCAGTTTATCGGCCAGGGCCTACTCGAACACCGGGGAGCTGTTTTTT. This codes for CASSLSARAYSNTGELFF.

The rearrangement uses TRBV6-2 or TRBV6-3 and TRBJ2-3; TRBD2 matches 13 bases. Germline V gene data show CDR1 as MNHEY and CDR2 as SVGEGT. V trimming: 1 base; J trimming: 4 bases; junction bases outside the gene matches: 8. This CDR3 region has 18 residues. Here the CDR3 DNA reads TGTGCCAGCAGTTACTTAGGGACTAGCGGGATCGTCGCAGATACGCAGTATTTT. Protein sequence: CASSYLGTSGIVADTQYF.

The chain uses TRBV7-2 and TRBJ2-2, with a possible D match to TRBD2 (6 bases). V was shortened by 3 bases and J by 5 bases, with 13 bases between the two germline ends. Germline CDR1 SGHTA, CDR2 FQGNSA. The CDR3 totals 15 residues. This chain's CDR3 is CASSLGFRGTGELFF. As DNA, the CDR3 is TGTGCCAGCAGCTTGGGATTTCGGGGGACCGGGGAGCTGTTTTTT.

The J gene is TRBJ1-4, the V gene TRBV24-1, with a possible D match to TRBD1 (5 bases). The V and J ends lost 3 bases and 7 bases respectively, with 17 bases between them. The V gene's germline CDR1 is KGHDR and CDR2 SFDVKD. The length of the CDR3 is 16 residues. CDR3 protein: CATSDGTNLGSEKLFF. As DNA, the CDR3 is TGTGCCACCAGTGATGGGACGAATTTAGGGAGTGAAAAACTGTTTTTT.

The V and J genes are TRBV7-9 and TRBJ2-1; TRBD2 agrees at 7 bases. The germline V gene has CDR1 SEHNR and CDR2 FQNEAQ (reference sequence). The CDR3 contains 13 residues. The ends lost 7 bases at V and 4 bases at J; junction bases unmatched: 4. In DNA form, the CDR3 reads TGTGCCAGCAACCGCGGGGGTTACAATGAGCAGTTCTTC. Translated: CASNRGGYNEQFF.

The CDR3 here is CSARDGRGRETQYF. The CDR3 DNA reads TGCAGTGCTAGAGACGGGCGTGGCCGAGAGACCCAGTACTTC. The chain joins TRBV20-1 to TRBJ2-5; D remains ambiguous. V dropped 0 bases and J dropped 4 bases, with 12 bases sitting between them. In germline, CDR1 is DFQATT, CDR2 SNEGSKA (reference sequence). CDR3 length: 14 residues.

The V gene is TRBV5-1, the J gene TRBJ2-5, with TRBD2 as a possible D gene (6 bases). Germline values: CDR1 SGHRS, CDR2 YFSETQ. V was clipped by 7 bases and J by 2 bases, with 9 bases between them. This CDR3 has 12 residues. This chain's CDR3 is CASFGGQETQYF. The CDR3 DNA follows: TGCGCCAGCTTCGGGGGTCAAGAGACCCAGTACTTC.

The rearrangement uses TRBV10-3 and TRBJ2-5; 7 bases are shared with TRBD2. This CDR3 has 11 residues. CDR1 is ENHRY, CDR2 SYGVKD, per germline. V was clipped by 2 bases and J by 9 bases; unmatched bases: 0. The CDR3: CAISEAGAQYF. DNA for the CDR3: TGTGCCATCAGTGAGGCGGGGGCCCAGTACTTC.